Listed here is a single T cell receptor beta chain. The source of the sample is a study of blood T cell repertoires in COVID-19. Across the study: Material from acute and convalescent COVID-19 was sourced from the United States, Italy and Spain.

CDR3 length: 17 residues. Losses at the gene ends were 4 bases for V and 2 bases for J; bases not matched to a gene: 13. Germline CDR1 is SGDLS and CDR2 is YYNGEE. Produced via immunoSEQ multiplex PCR; TCRdb's table is partial and in-frame only. The profile shows hundreds of thousands of clones, 84% of them singletons. The specimen sequenced was peripheral blood. V usage is TRBV9 and J usage is TRBJ2-3; TRBD1 aligns across 7 bases. This clonotype was obtained from a human donor in a cohort sampled during active COVID-19. For the CDR3, the DNA is TGTGCCAGCAGCTCCCGAGAGCGACAGGGCTACACAGATACGCAGTATTTT. Translating gives CASSSRERQGYTDTQYF.